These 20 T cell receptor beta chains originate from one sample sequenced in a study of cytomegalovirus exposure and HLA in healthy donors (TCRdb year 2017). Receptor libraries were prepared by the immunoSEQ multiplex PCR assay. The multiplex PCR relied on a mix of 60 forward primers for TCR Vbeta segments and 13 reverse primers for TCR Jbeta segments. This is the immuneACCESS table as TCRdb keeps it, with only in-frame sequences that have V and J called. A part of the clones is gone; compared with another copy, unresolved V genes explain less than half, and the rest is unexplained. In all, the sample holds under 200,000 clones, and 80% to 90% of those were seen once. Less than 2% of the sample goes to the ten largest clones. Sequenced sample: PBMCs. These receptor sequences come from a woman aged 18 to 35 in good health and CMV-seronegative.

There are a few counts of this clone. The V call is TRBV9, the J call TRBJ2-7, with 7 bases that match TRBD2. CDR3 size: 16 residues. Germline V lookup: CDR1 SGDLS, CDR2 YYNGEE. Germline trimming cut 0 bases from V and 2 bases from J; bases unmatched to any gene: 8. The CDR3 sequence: CASSVGADGRTYEQYF. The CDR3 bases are TGTGCCAGCAGCGTAGGGGCGGACGGGAGGACCTACGAGCAGTACTTC.

The CDR3: CASSQTGSNEKLFF. The CDR3 DNA reads TGCGCCAGCAGCCAAACAGGGTCTAATGAAAAACTGTTTTTT. The chain uses TRBV4-1 and TRBJ1-4; TRBD1 might be the D (6 bases). V lost 2 bases to trimming and J lost 3 bases, with 7 bases between them. Per germline, CDR1 MGHRA and CDR2 YSYEKL. CDR3 length: 14 residues.

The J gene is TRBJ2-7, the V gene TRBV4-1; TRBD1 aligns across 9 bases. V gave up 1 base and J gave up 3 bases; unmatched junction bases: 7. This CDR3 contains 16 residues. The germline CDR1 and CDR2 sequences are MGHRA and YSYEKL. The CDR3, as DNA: TGCGCCAGCAGCCAAGGACTGGGACAGGGCGTCTACGAGCAGTACTTC. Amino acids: CASSQGLGQGVYEQYF.

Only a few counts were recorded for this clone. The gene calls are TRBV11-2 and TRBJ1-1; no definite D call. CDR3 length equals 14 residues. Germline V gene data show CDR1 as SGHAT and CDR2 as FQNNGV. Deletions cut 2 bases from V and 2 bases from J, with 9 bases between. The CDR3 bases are TGTGCCAGCAGCTTATGGAGGGTAAACACTGAAGCTTTCTTT. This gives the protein CASSLWRVNTEAFF. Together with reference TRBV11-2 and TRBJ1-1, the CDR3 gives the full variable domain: EAGVAQSPRYKIIEKRQSVAFWCNPISGHATLYWYQQILGQGPKLLIQFQNNGVVDDSQLPKDRFSAERLKGVDSTLKIQPAKLEDSAVYLCASSLWRVNTEAFFGQGTRLTVV.

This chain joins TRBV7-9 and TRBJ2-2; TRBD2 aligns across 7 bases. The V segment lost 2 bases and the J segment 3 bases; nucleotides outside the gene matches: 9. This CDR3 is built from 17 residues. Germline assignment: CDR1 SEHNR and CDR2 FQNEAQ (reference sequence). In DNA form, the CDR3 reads TGTGCCAGCAGCTTATTTTCTAGCGGCCACTACACCGGGGAGCTGTTTTTT. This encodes CASSLFSSGHYTGELFF.

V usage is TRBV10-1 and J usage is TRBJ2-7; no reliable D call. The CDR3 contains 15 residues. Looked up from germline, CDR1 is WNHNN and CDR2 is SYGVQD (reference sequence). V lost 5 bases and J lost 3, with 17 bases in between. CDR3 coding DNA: TGCGCCAGCAGTTCGGCGGCAGAAGGCTTCTACGAGCAGTACTTC. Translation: CASSSAAEGFYEQYF.

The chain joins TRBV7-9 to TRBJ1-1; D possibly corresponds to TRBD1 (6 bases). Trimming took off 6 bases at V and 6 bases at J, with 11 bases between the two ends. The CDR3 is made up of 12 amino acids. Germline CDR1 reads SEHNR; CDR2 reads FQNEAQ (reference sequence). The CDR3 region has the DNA TGTGCCAGCAGTCATCAGGGGCCTGAAGCTTTCTTT. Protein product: CASSHQGPEAFF.

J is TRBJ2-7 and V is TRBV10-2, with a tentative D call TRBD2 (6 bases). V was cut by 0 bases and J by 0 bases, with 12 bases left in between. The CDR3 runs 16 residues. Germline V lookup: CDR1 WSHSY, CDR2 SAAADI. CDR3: CASSESHAGNSYEQYF. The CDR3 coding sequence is TGCGCCAGCAGTGAGTCCCACGCGGGAAACTCCTACGAGCAGTACTTC.

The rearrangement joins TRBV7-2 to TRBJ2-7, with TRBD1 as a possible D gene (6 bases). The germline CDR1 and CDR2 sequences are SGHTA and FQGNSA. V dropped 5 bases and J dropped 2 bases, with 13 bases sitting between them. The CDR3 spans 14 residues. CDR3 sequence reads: CASSIQGGPYEQYF. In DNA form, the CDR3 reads TGTGCCAGCAGCATCCAAGGGGGACCCTACGAGCAGTACTTC.

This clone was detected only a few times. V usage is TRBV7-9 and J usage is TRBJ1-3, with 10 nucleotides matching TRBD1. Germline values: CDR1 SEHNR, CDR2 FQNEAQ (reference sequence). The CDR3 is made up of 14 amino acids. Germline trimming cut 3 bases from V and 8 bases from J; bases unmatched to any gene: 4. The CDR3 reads CASSFGQGGYTIYF. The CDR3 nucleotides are TGTGCCAGCAGCTTCGGACAGGGGGGTTACACCATATATTTT.

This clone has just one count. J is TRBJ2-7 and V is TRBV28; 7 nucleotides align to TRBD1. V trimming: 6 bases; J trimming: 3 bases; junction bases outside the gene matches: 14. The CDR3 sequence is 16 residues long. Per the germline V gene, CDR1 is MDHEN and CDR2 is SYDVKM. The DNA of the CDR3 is TGTGCCAGCAGCCCCGAGCACGGGACAGCTGTCTACGAGCAGTACTTC. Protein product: CASSPEHGTAVYEQYF.

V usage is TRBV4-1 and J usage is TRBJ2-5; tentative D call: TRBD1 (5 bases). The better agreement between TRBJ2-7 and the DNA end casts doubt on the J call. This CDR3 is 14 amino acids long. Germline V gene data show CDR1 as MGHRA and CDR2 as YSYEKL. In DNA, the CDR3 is TGCGCCAGCAGCCAACACCTGGGGCCCTACGAGCAGTACTTC. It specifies CASSQHLGPYEQYF.

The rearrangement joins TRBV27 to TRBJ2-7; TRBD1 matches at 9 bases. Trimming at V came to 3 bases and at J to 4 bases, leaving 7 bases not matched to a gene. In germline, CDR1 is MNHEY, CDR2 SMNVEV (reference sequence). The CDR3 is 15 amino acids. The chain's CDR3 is CASSLGDRVSYEQYF. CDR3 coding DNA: TGTGCCAGCAGTTTGGGGGACAGGGTTTCTTACGAGCAGTACTTC.

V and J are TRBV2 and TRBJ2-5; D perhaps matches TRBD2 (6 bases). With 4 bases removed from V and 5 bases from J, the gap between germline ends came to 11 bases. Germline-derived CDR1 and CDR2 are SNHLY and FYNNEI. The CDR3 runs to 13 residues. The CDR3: CASSVEGGETQYF. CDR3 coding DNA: TGTGCCAGCAGTGTCGAAGGAGGGGAGACCCAGTACTTC.

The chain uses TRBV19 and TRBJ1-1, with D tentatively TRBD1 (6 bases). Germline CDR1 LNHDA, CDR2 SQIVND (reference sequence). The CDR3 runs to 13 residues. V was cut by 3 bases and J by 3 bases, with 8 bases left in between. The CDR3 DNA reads TGTGCCAGTAGTATTCAGGGGCACACTGAAGCTTTCTTT. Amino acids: CASSIQGHTEAFF.

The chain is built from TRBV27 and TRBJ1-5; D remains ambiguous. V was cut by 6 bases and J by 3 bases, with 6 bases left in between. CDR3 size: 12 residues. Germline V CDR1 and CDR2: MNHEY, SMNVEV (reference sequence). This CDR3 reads CASSPVNQPQHF. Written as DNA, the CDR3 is TGTGCCAGCAGCCCGGTCAATCAGCCCCAGCATTTT.

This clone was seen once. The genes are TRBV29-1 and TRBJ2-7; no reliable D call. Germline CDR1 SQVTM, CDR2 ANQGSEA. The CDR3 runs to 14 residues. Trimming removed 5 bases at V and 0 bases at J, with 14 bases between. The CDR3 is CSVFGGSSSYEQYF. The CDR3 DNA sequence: TGCAGCGTTTTTGGCGGTTCTAGCTCCTACGAGCAGTACTTC.

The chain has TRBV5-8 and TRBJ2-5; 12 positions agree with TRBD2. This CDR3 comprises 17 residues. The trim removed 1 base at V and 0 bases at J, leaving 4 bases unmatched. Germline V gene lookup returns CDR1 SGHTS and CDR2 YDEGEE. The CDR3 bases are TGTGCCAGCAGCTTGACTAGCGGGGGGTTCCACCAAGAGACCCAGTACTTC. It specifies CASSLTSGGFHQETQYF.

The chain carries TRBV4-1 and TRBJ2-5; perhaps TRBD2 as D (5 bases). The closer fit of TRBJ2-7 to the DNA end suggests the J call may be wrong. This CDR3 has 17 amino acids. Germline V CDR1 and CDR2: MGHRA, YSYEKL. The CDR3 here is CASSQHSDILRAYEQYF. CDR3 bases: TGCGCCAGCAGCCAACACTCCGACATCTTGAGGGCCTACGAGCAGTACTTC.

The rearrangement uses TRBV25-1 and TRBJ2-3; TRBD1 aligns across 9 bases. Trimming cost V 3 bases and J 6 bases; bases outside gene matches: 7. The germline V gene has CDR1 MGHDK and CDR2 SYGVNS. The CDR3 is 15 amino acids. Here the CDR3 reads CASSEGTGRVDTQYF. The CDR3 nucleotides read TGTGCCAGCAGTGAGGGGACAGGGAGGGTGGATACGCAGTATTTT.